Listed below are T cell receptor beta chains from one sample, sequenced in a study of T-cell reconstitution after alpha-beta-depleted transplantation in children. TCRdb processed the PCR reads anew with MiXCR; each CDR3 protein has one entry. The table shows about 600,000 distinct CDR3 sequences, with roughly a tenth occurring only once. The source material was PBMCs from the stem cell graft donor, sampled from the stem cell graft. The receptors derive from a human donor who donated a stem cell graft to a child with acute myeloid leukemia. Each CDR3 is given with its conserved first and last residue. The D gene is left open where the match is weak. Expanded clones are given a class, and other clones once, few, many or no size at all.

v_gene,abundance,j_gene,d_gene,CDR3aa,CDR3nt
TRBV12-3/TRBV12-4,many,TRBJ2-2,TRBD1,CASSLGTGTVTGELFF,TGTGCCAGCAGTTTGGGGACAGGGACGGTCACCGGGGAGCTGTTTTTT
TRBV7-8,many,TRBJ2-7,TRBD2,CASSLKSGRKYEQYF,TGTGCCAGCAGCCTAAAGAGCGGGAGAAAATACGAGCAGTACTTC
TRBV9,NA,TRBJ1-6,NA,CASSAAAEVRSPLHF,TGTGCCAGCAGCGCTGCCGCGGAAGTTAGGTCACCCCTCCACTTT
TRBV21-1,NA,TRBJ2-2,NA,CASSLGRSYTGELFF,TGTGCCAGCAGCCTTGGGCGCTCCTACACCGGGGAGCTGTTTTTT
TRBV5-1,NA,TRBJ1-1,TRBD1,CASSGDSEAFF,TGCGCCAGCAGCGGGGACAGTGAAGCTTTCTTT
TRBV30,NA,TRBJ2-5,NA,CAWSRGLETQYF,TGTGCCTGGAGTAGGGGATTAGAGACCCAGTATTTC
TRBV11-3,once,TRBJ2-3,NA,CASSSSRGRATDTQYF,TGTGCCAGCAGCTCGAGTAGGGGGAGGGCCACAGATACGCAGTATTTT
TRBV20-1,few,TRBJ2-3,TRBD1,CSARVGTDSTDTQYF,TGCAGTGCTAGAGTAGGGACAGACAGCACAGATACGCAGTATTTT
TRBV7-2,NA,TRBJ2-7,TRBD2,CASSLAGTSGRAREQYF,TGTGCCAGCAGCTTAGCAGGGACTAGCGGGAGGGCTCGCGAGCAGTACTTC
TRBV21-1,NA,TRBJ2-7,NA,CASSKGTSDAEQYF,TGTGCCAGCAGCAAGGGGACTAGCGATGCCGAGCAGTACTTC
TRBV20-1,few,TRBJ2-1,TRBD2,CSAPGVLAGEAEQFF,TGCAGTGCTCCGGGGGTTCTAGCGGGAGAGGCTGAGCAGTTCTTC
TRBV20-1,NA,TRBJ2-7,NA,CSGALGQGYEQYF,TGCAGTGGGGCCCTCGGTCAGGGCTACGAGCAGTACTTC
TRBV7-3,few,TRBJ2-7,TRBD1,CASSPRGQVLNEQYF,TGTGCCAGCAGTCCAAGAGGACAGGTTCTTAACGAGCAGTACTTC
TRBV20-1,many,TRBJ2-5,NA,CSASYSQETQYF,TGCAGTGCTAGTTACAGCCAAGAGACCCAGTACTTC
TRBV12-3/TRBV12-4,few,TRBJ2-7,NA,CASRPNRQHEQYF,TGTGCCAGCAGACCAAACCGGCAGCACGAGCAGTACTTC
TRBV29-1,NA,TRBJ2-7,NA,CSVSSGPKGGSYEQYF,TGCAGCGTTTCTTCCGGACCCAAAGGGGGCTCCTACGAGCAGTACTTC
TRBV29-1,NA,TRBJ2-5,NA,CSVESRGKTQYF,TGCAGCGTTGAGTCACGAGGAAAGACCCAGTACTTC
TRBV29-1,many,TRBJ2-5,NA,CSAAIQETQYF,TGCAGCGCTGCCATTCAAGAGACCCAGTACTTC
TRBV5-1,few,TRBJ2-7,TRBD1,CASSLARGRTNEQYF,TGCGCCAGCAGCTTGGCCAGGGGGCGCACCAACGAGCAGTACTTC
TRBV10-3,NA,TRBJ2-7,NA,CAISQQSSYEQYF,TGTGCCATCAGTCAGCAGAGCTCCTACGAGCAGTACTTC
TRBV10-3,few,TRBJ2-2,NA,CAITRGLARNTGELFF,TGTGCCATCACTCGTGGTCTAGCGAGGAACACCGGGGAGCTGTTTTTT
TRBV5-1,NA,TRBJ2-1,NA,CASSLVGGLGNEQFF,TGCGCCAGCAGCTTGGTGGGCGGGCTGGGGAATGAGCAGTTCTTC
TRBV18,few,TRBJ1-1,NA,CASSPKDNTEAFF,TGTGCCAGCTCACCAAAAGACAACACTGAAGCTTTCTTT
TRBV10-3,few,TRBJ2-2,NA,CASRARRGQSGTGELFF,TGTGCATCAAGGGCCAGACGAGGACAGAGCGGGACCGGGGAGCTGTTTTTT
TRBV29-1,few,TRBJ2-7,TRBD2,CSVQRGYEQYF,TGCAGCGTCCAGCGGGGATACGAGCAGTACTTC
TRBV20-1,many,TRBJ1-2,NA,CSGYGTAYGYTF,TGCAGTGGCTATGGAACGGCCTATGGCTACACCTTC
TRBV24-1,few,TRBJ2-2,NA,CATSDFTGQDPGELFF,TGTGCCACCAGTGATTTTACAGGGCAAGACCCCGGGGAGCTGTTTTTT
TRBV20-1,many,TRBJ2-3,NA,CSARPGVSPDTQYF,TGCAGTGCTAGACCGGGAGTCTCGCCAGATACGCAGTATTTT
TRBV7-9,few,TRBJ1-3,NA,CASSSVGAGNTIYF,TGTGCCAGCAGCTCAGTAGGAGCTGGAAACACCATATATTTT
TRBV11-2,many,TRBJ2-5,TRBD1,CASSVAGTDETQYF,TGTGCCAGCAGCGTAGCCGGGACAGATGAGACCCAGTACTTC
TRBV10-3,NA,TRBJ1-1,NA,CATEAGGNTEAFF,TGTGCCACCGAAGCGGGGGGGAACACTGAAGCTTTCTTT
TRBV9,NA,TRBJ2-1,NA,CASSVGELGRNEQFF,TGTGCCAGCAGCGTAGGTGAATTGGGCAGGAATGAGCAGTTCTTC
TRBV21-1,few,TRBJ2-5,NA,CASTPGTSSKETQYF,TGTGCCAGCACCCCTGGGACTAGCTCAAAAGAGACCCAGTACTTC
TRBV2,NA,TRBJ2-4,TRBD2,CASKVVAGAKNIQYF,TGTGCCAGCAAAGTAGTAGCGGGAGCCAAAAACATTCAGTACTTC
TRBV6-1,NA,TRBJ1-6,TRBD1,CASRRTGPNSPLHF,TGTGCCAGCAGGAGGACAGGCCCCAATTCACCCCTCCACTTT
TRBV20-1,few,TRBJ2-1,NA,CSFPTENNEQFF,TGCAGTTTCCCGACAGAAAACAATGAGCAGTTCTTC
TRBV12-3/TRBV12-4,many,TRBJ2-3,NA,CASSLSPAMSTDTQYF,TGTGCCAGCAGTTTATCCCCCGCTATGAGCACAGATACGCAGTATTTT
TRBV9,few,TRBJ2-4,NA,CASSESGEGNIQYF,TGTGCCAGCAGCGAGTCGGGAGAGGGGAACATTCAGTACTTC
TRBV29-1,many,TRBJ2-3,TRBD2,CSVTSGSTDTQYF,TGCAGCGTGACTAGCGGGAGTACAGATACGCAGTATTTT
TRBV6-2/TRBV6-3,few,TRBJ2-1,TRBD1,CASSSTGSLWDEQFF,TGTGCCAGCAGTTCGACAGGGTCCCTCTGGGATGAGCAGTTCTTC
TRBV29-1,few,TRBJ1-2,TRBD1,CSVETRVTGGTNYGYTF,TGCAGCGTTGAAACCCGAGTTACAGGGGGAACTAACTATGGCTACACCTTC
TRBV7-2,NA,TRBJ2-1,NA,CASSFSSNSYNEQFF,TGTGCCAGCAGCTTTAGCAGTAACTCCTACAATGAGCAGTTCTTC
TRBV6-1,many,TRBJ1-5,NA,CASSLKPTTHSNQPQHF,TGTGCCAGCAGTCTTAAACCCACCACACATAGCAATCAGCCCCAGCATTTT
TRBV7-9,few,TRBJ1-2,NA,CASSLAGAVYGYTF,TGTGCCAGCAGCTTAGCCGGGGCTGTCTATGGCTACACCTTC
TRBV20-1,many,TRBJ2-7,TRBD2,CSAGGGRASVTYEQYF,TGCAGTGCTGGGGGCGGGAGGGCTAGCGTGACCTACGAGCAGTACTTC
TRBV6-2/TRBV6-3,few,TRBJ2-7,TRBD2,CASSRRLAGETHEQYF,TGTGCCAGCAGTCGGCGGCTGGCGGGAGAGACCCACGAGCAGTACTTC
TRBV6-5,many,TRBJ2-7,NA,CASSHRVRPYEQYF,TGTGCCAGCAGTCACAGGGTAAGGCCCTACGAGCAGTACTTC